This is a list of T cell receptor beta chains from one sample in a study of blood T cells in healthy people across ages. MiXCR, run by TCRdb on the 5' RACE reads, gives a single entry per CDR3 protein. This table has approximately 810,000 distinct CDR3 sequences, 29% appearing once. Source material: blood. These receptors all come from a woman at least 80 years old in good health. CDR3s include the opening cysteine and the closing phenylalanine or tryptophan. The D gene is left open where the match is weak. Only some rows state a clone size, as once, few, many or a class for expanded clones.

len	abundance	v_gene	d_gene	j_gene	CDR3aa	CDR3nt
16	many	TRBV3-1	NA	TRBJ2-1	CASSLPMGYPYNEQFF	TGTGCCAGCAGCCTCCCGATGGGATACCCCTACAATGAGCAGTTCTTC
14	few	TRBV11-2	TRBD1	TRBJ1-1	CASSWNRGIAEAFF	TGTGCCAGCAGCTGGAACAGGGGAATCGCTGAAGCTTTCTTT
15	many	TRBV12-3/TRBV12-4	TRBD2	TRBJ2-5	CASSARGGLDETQYF	TGTGCCAGCAGTGCCCGGGGGGGCTTGGATGAGACCCAGTACTTC
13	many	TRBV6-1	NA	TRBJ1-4	CASSGQRNEKLFF	TGTGCCAGCAGCGGACAGCGTAATGAAAAACTGTTTTTT
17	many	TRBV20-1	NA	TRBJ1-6	CSARLDAKSSYNSPLHF	TGCAGTGCTAGGCTGGACGCAAAGAGCTCCTATAATTCACCCCTCCACTTT
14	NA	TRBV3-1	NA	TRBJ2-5	CASSQGRGKETQYF	TGTGCCAGCAGCCAAGGAAGGGGGAAAGAGACCCAGTACTTC
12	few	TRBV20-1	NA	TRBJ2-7	CSARDRYNEQYF	TGCAGTGCTAGAGATCGGTACAATGAGCAGTACTTC
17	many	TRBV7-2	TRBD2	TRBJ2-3	CASSLLGKRGGTDTQYF	TGTGCCAGCAGCTTATTGGGGAAGCGGGGGGGCACAGATACGCAGTATTTT
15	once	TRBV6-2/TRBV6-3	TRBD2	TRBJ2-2	CASRTGGANTGGLFF	TGTGCCAGCAGGACGGGGGGAGCGAACACCGGGGGGCTGTTTTTT
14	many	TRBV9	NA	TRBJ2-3	CASSVSGFQDTQYF	TGTGCCAGCAGCGTAAGCGGGTTTCAAGATACGCAGTATTTT
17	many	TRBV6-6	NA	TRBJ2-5	CASRAQPGPQYQETQYF	TGTGCCAGCAGGGCCCAACCGGGACCTCAGTACCAAGAGACCCAGTACTTC
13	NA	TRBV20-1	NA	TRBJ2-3	CSARDTYTDTQYF	TGCAGTGCTAGAGATACGTACACAGATACGCAGTATTTT
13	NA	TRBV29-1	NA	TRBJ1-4	CSVRPGSGEKLFF	TGCAGCGTCCGTCCCGGGTCGGGTGAAAAACTGTTTTTT
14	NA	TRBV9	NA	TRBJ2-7	CASSVEASFYEQYF	TGTGCCAGCAGCGTAGAGGCTAGTTTCTACGAGCAGTACTTC
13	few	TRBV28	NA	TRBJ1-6	CASSLRVNSPLHF	TGTGCCAGCAGTTTAAGGGTTAATTCACCCCTCCACTTT
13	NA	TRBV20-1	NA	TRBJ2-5	CSASWGARETQYF	TGCAGTGCTAGTTGGGGGGCGCGGGAGACCCAGTACTTC
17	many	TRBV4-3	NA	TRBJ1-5	CASSKRFSGIANQPQHF	TGCGCCAGCAGCAAAAGATTTTCGGGAATTGCCAATCAGCCCCAGCATTTT
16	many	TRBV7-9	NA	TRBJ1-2	CASSLALEGLTYGYTF	TGTGCCAGCAGCTTAGCGCTGGAGGGGCTTACCTATGGCTACACCTTC
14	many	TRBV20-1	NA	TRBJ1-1	CSAPAGASNTEAFF	TGCAGTGCCCCAGCGGGGGCCTCGAACACTGAAGCTTTCTTT
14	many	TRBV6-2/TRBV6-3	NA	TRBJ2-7	CASSSPSAYYEQYF	TGTGCCAGCAGTTCCCCTTCAGCCTACTACGAGCAGTACTTC
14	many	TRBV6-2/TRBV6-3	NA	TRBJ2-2	CASSYSFPTGELFF	TGTGCCAGCAGTTACTCCTTTCCCACCGGGGAGCTGTTTTTT
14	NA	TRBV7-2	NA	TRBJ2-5	CASSLSRQQETQYF	TGTGCCAGCAGCTTGTCCAGGCAACAAGAGACCCAGTACTTC
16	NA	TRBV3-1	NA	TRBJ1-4	CASSQPYTGRGEKLFF	TGTGCCAGCAGCCAACCTTATACAGGGAGAGGTGAAAAACTGTTTTTT
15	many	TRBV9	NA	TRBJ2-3	CASSDNTGGTDTQYF	TGTGCCAGCAGTGACAATACTGGGGGCACAGATACGCAGTATTTT
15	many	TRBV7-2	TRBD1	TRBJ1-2	CASNHGTGRGDGYTF	TGTGCCAGCAACCATGGGACAGGGCGTGGGGATGGCTACACCTTC
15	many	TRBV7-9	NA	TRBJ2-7	CASSPKRRVSYEQYF	TGTGCCAGCAGCCCGAAGCGAAGAGTCTCCTACGAGCAGTACTTC